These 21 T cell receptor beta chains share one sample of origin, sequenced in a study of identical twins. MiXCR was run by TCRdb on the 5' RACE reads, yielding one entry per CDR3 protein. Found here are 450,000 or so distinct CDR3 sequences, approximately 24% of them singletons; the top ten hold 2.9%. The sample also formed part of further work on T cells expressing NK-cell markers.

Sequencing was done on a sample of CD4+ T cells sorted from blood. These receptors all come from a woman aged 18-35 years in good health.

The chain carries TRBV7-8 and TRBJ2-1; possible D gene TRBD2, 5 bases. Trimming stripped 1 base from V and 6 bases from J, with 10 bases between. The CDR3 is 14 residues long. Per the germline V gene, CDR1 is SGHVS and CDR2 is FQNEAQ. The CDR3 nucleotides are TGTGCCAGCAGCTTAGTTTGGAGGAGCAATGAGCAGTTCTTC. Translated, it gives CASSLVWRSNEQFF.

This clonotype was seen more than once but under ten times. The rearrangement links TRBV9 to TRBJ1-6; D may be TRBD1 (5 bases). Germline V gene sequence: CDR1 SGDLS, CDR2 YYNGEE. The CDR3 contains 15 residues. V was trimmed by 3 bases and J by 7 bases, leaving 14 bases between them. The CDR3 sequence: CASSAYGTSNSPLHF. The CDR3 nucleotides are TGTGCCAGCAGCGCCTACGGGACCTCGAATTCACCCCTCCACTTT.

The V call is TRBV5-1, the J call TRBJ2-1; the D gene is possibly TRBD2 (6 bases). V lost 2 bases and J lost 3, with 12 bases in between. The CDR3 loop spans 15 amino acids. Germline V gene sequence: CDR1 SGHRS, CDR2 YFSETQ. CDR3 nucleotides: TGCGCCAGCAGCTTCCACGGGGGAGACTACAATGAGCAGTTCTTC. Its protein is CASSFHGGDYNEQFF.

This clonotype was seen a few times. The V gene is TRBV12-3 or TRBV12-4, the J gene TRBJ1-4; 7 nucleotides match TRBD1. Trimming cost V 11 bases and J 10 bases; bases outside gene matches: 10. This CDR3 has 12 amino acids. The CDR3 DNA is TGTGCCTGCGGACAGGCGTGGGGAAAACTGTTTTTT. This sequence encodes CACGQAWGKLFF.

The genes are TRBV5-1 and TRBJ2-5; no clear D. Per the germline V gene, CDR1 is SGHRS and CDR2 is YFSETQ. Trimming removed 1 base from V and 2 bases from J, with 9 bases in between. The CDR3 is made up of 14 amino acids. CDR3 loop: CASSLLSGQETQYF. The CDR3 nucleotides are TGCGCCAGCAGCTTGTTGTCAGGACAAGAGACCCAGTACTTC.

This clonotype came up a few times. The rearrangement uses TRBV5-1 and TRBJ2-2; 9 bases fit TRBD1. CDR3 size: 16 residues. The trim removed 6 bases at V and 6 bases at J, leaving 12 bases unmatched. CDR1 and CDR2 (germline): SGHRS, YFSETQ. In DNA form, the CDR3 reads TGCGCCAGCACCGGATCGGGACAGGGACGCGCCGGGGAGCTGTTTTTT. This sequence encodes CASTGSGQGRAGELFF.

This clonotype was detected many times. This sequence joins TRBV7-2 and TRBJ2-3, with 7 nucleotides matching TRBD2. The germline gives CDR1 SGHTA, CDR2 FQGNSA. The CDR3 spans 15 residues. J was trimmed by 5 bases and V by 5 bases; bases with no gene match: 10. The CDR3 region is CASSPKTSIRDTQYF. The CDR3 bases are TGTGCCAGCAGCCCAAAGACTAGCATAAGAGATACGCAGTATTTT. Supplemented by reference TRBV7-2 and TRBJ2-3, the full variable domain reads GAGVSQSPSNKVTEKGKDVELRCDPISGHTALYWYRQSLGQGLEFLIYFQGNSAPDKSGLPSDRFSAERTGGSVSTLTIQRTQQEDSAVYLCASSPKTSIRDTQYFGPGTRLTVL.

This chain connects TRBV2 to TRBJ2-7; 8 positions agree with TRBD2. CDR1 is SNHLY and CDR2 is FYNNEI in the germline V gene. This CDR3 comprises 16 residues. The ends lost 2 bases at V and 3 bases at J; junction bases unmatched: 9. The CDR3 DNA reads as TGTGCCAGCAGTGAATATGACATAGCGGGGTTCTACGAGCAGTACTTC. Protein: CASSEYDIAGFYEQYF. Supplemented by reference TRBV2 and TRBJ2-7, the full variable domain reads EPEVTQTPSHQVTQMGQEVILRCVPISNHLYFYWYRQILGQKVEFLVSFYNNEISEKSEIFDDQFSVERPDGSNFTLKIRSTKLEDSAMYFCASSEYDIAGFYEQYFGPGTRLTVT.

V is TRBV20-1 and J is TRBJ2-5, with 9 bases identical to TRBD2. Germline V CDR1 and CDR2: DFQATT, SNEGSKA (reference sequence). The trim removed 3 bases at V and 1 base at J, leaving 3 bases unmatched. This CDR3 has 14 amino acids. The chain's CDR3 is CSASLAGIQETQYF. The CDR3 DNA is TGCAGTGCTAGCCTAGCGGGGATCCAAGAGACCCAGTACTTC.

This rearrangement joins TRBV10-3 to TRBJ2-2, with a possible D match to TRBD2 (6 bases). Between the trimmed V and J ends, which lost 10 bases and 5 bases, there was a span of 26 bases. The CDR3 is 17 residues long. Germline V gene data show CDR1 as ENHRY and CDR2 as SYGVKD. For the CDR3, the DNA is TGTGCCACTACTAGCACTGCTAGGTTCCCCGCGACCGGGGAGCTGTTTTTT. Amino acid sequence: CATTSTARFPATGELFF.

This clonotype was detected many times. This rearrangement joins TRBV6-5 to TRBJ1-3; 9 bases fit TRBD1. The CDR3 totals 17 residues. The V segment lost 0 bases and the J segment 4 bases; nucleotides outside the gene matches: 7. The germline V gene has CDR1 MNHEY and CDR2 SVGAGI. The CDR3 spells CASSYSQGASEGNTIYF. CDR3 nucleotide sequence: TGTGCCAGCAGTTACTCACAGGGGGCTTCGGAAGGAAACACCATATATTTT.

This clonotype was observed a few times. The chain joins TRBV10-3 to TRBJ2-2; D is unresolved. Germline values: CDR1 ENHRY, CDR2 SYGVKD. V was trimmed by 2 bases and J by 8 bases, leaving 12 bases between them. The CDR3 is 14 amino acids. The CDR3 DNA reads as TGTGCCATCAGTGAGCTCGGTCTCTCGGGGGAGCTGTTTTTT. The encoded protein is CAISELGLSGELFF.

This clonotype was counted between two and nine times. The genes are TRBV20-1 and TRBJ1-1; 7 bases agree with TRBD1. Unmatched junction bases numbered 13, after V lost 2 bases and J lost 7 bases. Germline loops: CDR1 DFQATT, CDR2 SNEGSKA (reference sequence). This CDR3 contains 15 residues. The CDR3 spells CSARFAGQRSGEAFF. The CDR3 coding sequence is TGCAGTGCTAGATTTGCGGGACAGCGATCTGGTGAAGCTTTCTTT.

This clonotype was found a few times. The CDR3 is CASSLSGRRYF. CDR3 sequence (DNA): TGTGCCAGCAGCTTATCCGGGAGAAGGTATTTT. This chain connects TRBV7-2 to TRBJ2-3; D might be TRBD2 (6 bases). The V and J ends lost 2 bases and 14 bases respectively, with 11 bases between them. The CDR3 totals 11 residues. The V gene's germline CDR1 is SGHTA and CDR2 FQGNSA.

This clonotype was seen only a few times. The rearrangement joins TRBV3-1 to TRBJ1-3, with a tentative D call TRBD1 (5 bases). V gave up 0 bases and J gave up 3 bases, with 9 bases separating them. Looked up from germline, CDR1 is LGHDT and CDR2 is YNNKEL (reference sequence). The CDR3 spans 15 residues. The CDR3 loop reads CASSQDLTGGNTIYF. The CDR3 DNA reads TGTGCCAGCAGCCAAGATCTTACAGGTGGAAACACCATATATTTT.

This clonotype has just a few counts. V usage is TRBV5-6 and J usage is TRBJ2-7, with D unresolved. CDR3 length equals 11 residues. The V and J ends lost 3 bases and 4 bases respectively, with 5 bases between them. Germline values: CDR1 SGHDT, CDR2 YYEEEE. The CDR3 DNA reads TGTGCCAGCAGCTGGGAATACGAGCAGTACTTC. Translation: CASSWEYEQYF.

CDR3 nucleotides: TGTGCCAGCAGTTTCGGGATTAATCAGCCCCAGCATTTT. Translation: CASSFGINQPQHF. This chain connects TRBV12-3 or TRBV12-4 to TRBJ1-5; unclear D gene. The V end was cut by 3 bases, the J end by 4 bases, with 7 bases between. The CDR3 contains 13 residues.

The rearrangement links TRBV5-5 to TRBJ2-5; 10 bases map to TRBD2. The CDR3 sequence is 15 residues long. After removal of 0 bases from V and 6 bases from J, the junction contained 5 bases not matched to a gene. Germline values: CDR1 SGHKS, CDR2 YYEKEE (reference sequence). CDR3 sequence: CASSLGGLATQTQYF. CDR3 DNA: TGTGCCAGCAGCTTGGGGGGACTAGCGACGCAGACCCAGTACTTC.

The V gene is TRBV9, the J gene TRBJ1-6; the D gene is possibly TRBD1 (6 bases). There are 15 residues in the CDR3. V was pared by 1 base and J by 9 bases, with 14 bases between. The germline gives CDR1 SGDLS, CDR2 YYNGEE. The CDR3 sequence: CASSVSSNRVSPLHF. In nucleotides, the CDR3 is TGTGCCAGCAGCGTAAGCTCGAACAGGGTTTCACCCCTCCACTTT. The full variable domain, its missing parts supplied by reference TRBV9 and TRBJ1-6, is DSGVTQTPKHLITATGQRVTLRCSPRSGDLSVYWYQQSLDQGLQFLIQYYNGEERAKGNILERFSAQQFPDLHSELNLSSLELGDSALYFCASSVSSNRVSPLHFGNGTRLTVT.

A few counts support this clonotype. In DNA form, the CDR3 reads TGTGCCAGCGCTGACAGGGTTAATGAAAAACTGTTTTTT. Translated: CASADRVNEKLFF. This chain uses TRBV6-6 with TRBJ1-4, with TRBD1 matching 7 bases. The trim removed 8 bases at V and 4 bases at J, leaving 4 bases unmatched. The CDR3 length is 13 residues. Germline V CDR1 and CDR2: MNHNY, SVGAGI (reference sequence).

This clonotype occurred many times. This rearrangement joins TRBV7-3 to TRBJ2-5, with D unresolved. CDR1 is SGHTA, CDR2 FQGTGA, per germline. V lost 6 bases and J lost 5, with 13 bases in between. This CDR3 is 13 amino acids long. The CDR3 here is CASSQMVGETQYF. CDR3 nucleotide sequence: TGTGCCAGCAGTCAAATGGTGGGGGAGACCCAGTACTTC.